This T cell receptor (beta chain) was sequenced for a study of T cells in localized non-small cell lung cancer (dated by TCRdb to 2018 to 2020). A note on the overall study: Comparing tumors with uninvolved tumor-adjacent lungs, the study looked at the T cell repertoires of about 240 patients with early-stage NSCLC. The mean age of the NSCLC patients was roughly 63 years, with 120 to 150 men and approximately 100 women. All 250 or so NSCLC patients in the cohort were treatment-naive and had localized lung tumors that were resected.

TCR beta CDR3 regions were sequenced from DNA using the immunoSEQ Assay. Concerning the study's data processing: T cell density was computed as TCR beta template counts normalized to usable DNA estimated by amplifying housekeeping genes. Richness was estimated using the preseqR package, with extrapolation to 400,000 templates for PBMC samples and to 120,000 templates for tissue samples. Clonality was defined as one minus Pielou's evenness. Differential abundance testing on productive amino-acid clonotypes, with a minimum total count of 5 and an alpha of 0.1, was used to identify tissue-enriched TCRs. The Jaccard Index and the Morisita Overlap Index were used to measure repertoire overlap between compartments. GLIPH grouped TCR beta CDR3s together with public tetramer-defined viral CDR3s, and a viral motif had to include at least three viral sequences and show V-gene enrichment. In TCRdb, the immuneACCESS table is reduced to in-frame sequences with V and J assigned. These tables do not hold every clone; where another copy was compared, an unresolved V gene accounts for under half, and the others remain unexplained. That table is the source of V, J and clone size, and D and trimming were worked out from the DNA. Across this sample there are about 48,000 clones, with about 80% seen only once. The top ten hold 17% of the sample.

At diagnosis, peripheral blood, uninvolved tumor-adjacent lung and tumor were collected and were preserved as a mix of fresh-frozen and FFPE material. For TCR repertoire profiling, the blood samples were analyzed as peripheral blood mononuclear cells. General conclusions and limits of the study: Since the design was exploratory, TCR variables were selected using unadjusted p-values with no false-discovery rate correction. Because multi-region tumor sequencing was not performed, intratumor heterogeneity could not be ruled out. A median of roughly 60 of the top 100 tumor clones turned up in the paired uninvolved adjacent lung, and 28 of those clones also ranked among the top 100 of that same adjacent lung. The highest T cell clonality was observed in uninvolved tumor-adjacent lung, where clonality exceeded that of tumor, suggesting that antigenic responses were more focused in uninvolved tumor-adjacent lung. Longer overall survival was associated with higher blood T cell density, whereas shorter survival was associated with higher adjacent-lung clonality.

Concerning this clone itself: Its antigen is currently not known. It has no much larger one-base neighbor in the sample; base qualities were not kept.

CDR1 MNHEY and CDR2 SVGAGI were looked up in the germline V gene. V was cut back by 2 bases and J by 8 bases, leaving a gap of 10 bases between them. The CDR3 spans 14 residues, from the cysteine through the phenylalanine. Only the CDR3 region is kept as DNA, spanning 42 bases read in frame from base 1. The rearrangement combines TRBV6-5 with TRBJ1-6, with the D gene not clear enough to name. The TCR was taken from a man aged 40 to 75 with stage I squamous cell lung carcinoma. This specimen consisted of peripheral blood, obtained before any cancer treatment. The CDR3 here reads CASSYLSKDSPLHF. The nucleotide sequence is TGTGCCAGCAGTTACCTAAGCAAGGATTCACCCCTCCACTTT.